The clone carrying this T cell receptor beta chain was counted many times. The time point denotes: sample taken at primary tumor resection. Tumor, nontumor lung or frozen PBMC supplied whole RNA that was sequenced unsorted. The cohort: around 77 early-stage, untreated non-small cell lung cancer patients. The entry originates in a study of spatial heterogeneity in lung cancer. Study-level information: Fewer alpha-chain than beta-chain sequences were consistently detected. The study observed each unique TCR and UMI combination more than ten times on average in raw reads.

The study tagged each TCR cDNA molecule with a unique molecular identifier. One entry per CDR3 protein results from TCRdb running MiXCR on the 5' RACE reads. The sample has some 21,000 distinct CDR3 sequences, 3.5% to 5% seen once; the top ten hold around 7%. This CDR3 spans 14 amino acids. In germline, CDR1 is DFQATT, CDR2 SNEGSKA (reference sequence). Between the trimmed V and J ends, which lost 6 bases and 1 base, there was a span of 13 bases. The sequence was obtained from a male donor with early-stage non-small cell lung cancer. Source: PBMCs, taken at surgery. The chain combines TRBV20-1 with TRBJ1-3, with D possibly TRBD1 on 5 matching bases. As DNA, the CDR3 is TGCAGTGCCCCCTTCGGGGGATCTGGAAACACCATATATTTT. Its protein product is CSAPFGGSGNTIYF.